Listed below are T cell receptor beta chains from one sample, sequenced in a study of post-analysis software for immune sequencing data. TCRdb re-derived calls from the PCR reads in MiXCR, one entry per CDR3 protein. The repertoire has about 770,000 distinct CDR3 sequences, more than 45% of them found once; the top ten carry 4.9%. Material for sequencing was blood. The source is a girl aged 10-17 years with multiple sclerosis. Each CDR3 is given with its conserved first and last residue. The order of the fields is clone size, V gene, D gene, J gene, CDR3 protein, CDR3 DNA. The D gene is left open where the match is weak. A clone size is listed for some rows: how often the clone was seen (once, few, many), or a class if it is expanded.

.	TRBV4-2	.	TRBJ2-7	CASSQGLKRYEQYF	TGTGCCAGCAGCCAAGGTTTAAAACGCTACGAGCAGTACTTC
.	TRBV29-1	.	TRBJ1-1	CSVRSGDANTEAFF	TGCAGCGTACGTTCAGGGGACGCGAACACTGAAGCTTTCTTT
.	TRBV15	TRBD1	TRBJ2-5	CATSRDWTGSGTQYF	TGTGCCACCAGCAGAGATTGGACAGGGTCGGGGACCCAGTACTTC
few	TRBV7-9	.	TRBJ2-7	CASSPTETKRDEQYF	TGTGCCAGCAGCCCAACGGAAACCAAGAGAGACGAGCAGTACTTC
.	TRBV20-1	.	TRBJ2-7	CSASFQGSEQYF	TGCAGTGCTAGTTTTCAGGGGAGCGAGCAGTACTTC
few	TRBV7-9	TRBD2	TRBJ2-5	CASSWGTSGETQYF	TGTGCCAGCAGCTGGGGGACTAGCGGGGAGACCCAGTACTTC
.	TRBV6-1	.	TRBJ2-3	CASSWRDTQYF	TGTGCCAGCAGTTGGAGAGATACGCAGTATTTT
few	TRBV7-2	TRBD1	TRBJ1-6	CASSFSARGNSPLHF	TGTGCCAGCAGCTTTAGCGCCAGGGGGAATTCACCCCTCCACTTT
once	TRBV29-1	.	TRBJ1-1	CSVEQEPAHTEAFF	TGCAGCGTTGAACAGGAGCCCGCGCACACTGAAGCTTTCTTT
.	TRBV20-1	.	TRBJ2-1	CSAGLSAQFF	TGCAGTGCCGGACTATCAGCCCAGTTCTTC
.	TRBV6-5	.	TRBJ2-7	CASSQDNAGSYEQYF	TGTGCCAGCAGCCAGGACAATGCTGGCTCCTACGAGCAGTACTTC
.	TRBV12-3/TRBV12-4	.	TRBJ2-1	CASTKPGLPYNEQFF	TGTGCCAGCACCAAGCCGGGATTACCCTACAATGAGCAGTTCTTC